One sample yielded the 8 T cell receptor beta chains listed below, sequenced in a study of lymphopenia after photon versus proton radiotherapy. The table came from immunoSEQ multiplex PCR; TCRdb's copy has only in-frame clones and leaves some out. The sample yields about 64,000 clones, about 90% seen once. The specimen was peripheral blood, collected from a patient treated with proton-based radiotherapy. The receptors were gathered from a man older than 75 with esophageal cancer.

This clone was detected once. The J gene is TRBJ2-5, the V gene TRBV30; 9 bases are a match to TRBD1. Germline V gene lookup returns CDR1 GTSNPN and CDR2 SVGIG (reference sequence). After removal of 8 bases from V and 4 bases from J, the junction contained 8 bases not matched to a gene. CDR3 length equals 13 residues. In DNA, the CDR3 is TGTGCCGGAACACAGGGGGCAAGAGAGACCCAGTACTTC. Translation gives CAGTQGARETQYF.

J is TRBJ1-5 and V is TRBV7-2; 10 bases are a match to TRBD1. Looked up from germline, CDR1 is SGHTA and CDR2 is FQGNSA. V lost 4 bases to trimming and J lost 4 bases; unmatched junction nucleotides: 4. The CDR3 extends over 15 amino acids. The CDR3 region is CASSWDRGGNQPQHF. The CDR3 DNA reads as TGTGCCAGCAGCTGGGACAGGGGAGGAAATCAGCCCCAGCATTTT.

This clone appeared a single time. The CDR3 DNA sequence: TGCGCCAGCAGCTTGGGAGGGGACAGGGGCTCCAATGAGCAGTTCTTC. It is translated as CASSLGGDRGSNEQFF. V and J are TRBV5-1 and TRBJ2-1; TRBD1 agrees at 10 bases. Trimming removed 0 bases from V and 6 bases from J; junction bases left unmatched: 6. This CDR3 is 16 amino acids long. From germline, CDR1 is SGHRS and CDR2 YFSETQ.

The chain employs TRBV11-2 and TRBJ2-5; 9 nucleotides match TRBD1. The CDR3 consists of 15 residues. In germline, CDR1 is SGHAT, CDR2 FQNNGV. V gave up 6 bases and J gave up 2 bases; unmatched junction bases: 7. The CDR3 is CASSSYRGRQETQYF. The CDR3 region has the DNA TGTGCCAGCAGTTCCTACAGGGGGCGGCAAGAGACCCAGTACTTC. Based on the CDR3 plus reference TRBV11-2 and TRBJ2-5, the full variable domain is EAGVAQSPRYKIIEKRQSVAFWCNPISGHATLYWYQQILGQGPKLLIQFQNNGVVDDSQLPKDRFSAERLKGVDSTLKIQPAKLEDSAVYLCASSSYRGRQETQYFGPGTRLLVL.

The chain's CDR3 is CASTAGTGGAYGYTF. CDR3 coding DNA: TGTGCCAGCACCGCCGGGACAGGGGGCGCCTATGGCTACACCTTC. The V and J genes are TRBV2 and TRBJ1-2, with 12 nucleotides matching TRBD1. The V segment lost 7 bases and the J segment 4 bases; nucleotides outside the gene matches: 7. The CDR3 spans 15 residues. Germline V gives CDR1 SNHLY, CDR2 FYNNEI.

The chain recombines TRBV7-9 with TRBJ1-2, with D uncertain. Germline CDR1 is SEHNR and CDR2 is FQNEAQ (reference sequence). This CDR3 is 13 amino acids long. Trimming stripped 5 bases from V and 6 bases from J, with 13 bases between. This chain's CDR3 is CASSPRPGDGYTF. Here the CDR3 DNA reads TGTGCCAGCAGCCCTCGCCCTGGGGATGGCTACACCTTC.

J is TRBJ2-7 and V is TRBV27, with 10 bases identical to TRBD1. This CDR3 is 15 amino acids long. J gave up 4 bases and V 3 bases, and 6 bases lay outside the gene matches. Germline CDR1 MNHEY, CDR2 SMNVEV (reference sequence). CDR3 region: CASSFLGQGRYEQYF. The CDR3 DNA sequence: TGTGCCAGCAGTTTCCTGGGACAGGGGAGGTACGAGCAGTACTTC.

This sequence joins TRBV14 and TRBJ2-7; D gene ambiguous. The CDR3 loop spans 14 amino acids. Germline V gene sequence: CDR1 SGHDN, CDR2 FVKESK. V was pared by 0 bases and J by 3 bases, with 9 bases between. In nucleotides, the CDR3 is TGTGCCAGCAGCCAAGAAGATTTGGTCTACGAGCAGTACTTC. As protein: CASSQEDLVYEQYF.